A selection of T cell receptor beta chains follows, all from one sample in a study of type 1 regulatory T cells. No antigen has been identified for these receptors. TCRdb processed the reads anew with MiXCR; each CDR3 protein has one entry. The sample shows 60,000 to 80,000 distinct CDR3 sequences, about 69% of them seen only once. Specimen: cultured T cells, either the whole culture or a sorted T cell fraction (not recorded which). The receptors come from a human donor in good health. CDR3s leave out the opening cysteine and the closing phenylalanine or tryptophan. Fields, in order: V gene, J gene, D gene, CDR3 protein. The D gene is left open where the match is weak.

>TRBV27|TRBJ2-5|.
ASSFVSATSKETQY
>TRBV24-1|TRBJ1-2|.
ATSDSAGSGYT
>TRBV5-6|TRBJ2-7|TRBD2
ASTSALAGGYEQY
>TRBV20-1|TRBJ2-3|.
SAPGTDTQY
>TRBV5-1|TRBJ2-7|TRBD2
ASSLDGRPYEQY
>TRBV7-2|TRBJ2-5|TRBD2
ASSLPGLAGGLETQY
>TRBV6-5|TRBJ2-3|TRBD1
ASSTDRGATDTQY
>TRBV20-1|TRBJ2-6|TRBD1
SARSAGGIAGANVLT
>TRBV13|TRBJ2-7|TRBD2
ASQPGLAGEQY
>TRBV14|TRBJ1-5|.
ASSQAGVGNQPQH
>TRBV7-8|TRBJ2-7|.
ASSHGRRSYEQY
>TRBV20-1|TRBJ2-2|TRBD2
SAPWREHTGELF
>TRBV30|TRBJ1-2|.
AWSAPRRPGYT
>TRBV20-1|TRBJ1-1|.
SASLSSAEAF
>TRBV18|TRBJ2-7|.
ASSPSGSQRYEQY
>TRBV20-1|TRBJ2-7|.
SARQNSYEQY
>TRBV28|TRBJ2-7|TRBD1
ASRETGLYEQY
>TRBV20-1|TRBJ2-5|.
SARDVPQETQY
>TRBV20-1|TRBJ2-1|.
SARMGVSVNEQF
>TRBV7-9|TRBJ2-7|.
ASSLTGTSYEQY
>TRBV18|TRBJ2-4|.
ASSSISGTENIQY
>TRBV15|TRBJ1-2|.
ATSRDLNREPT
>TRBV7-2|TRBJ2-1|TRBD2
ASSFTGTSGYNEQF
>TRBV6-1|TRBJ1-5|TRBD1
ASRFGRGLIRPQH
>TRBV10-1|TRBJ2-3|.
ASSTSMDTQY
>TRBV10-3|TRBJ2-1|TRBD2
AISDDGGRAADSYNEQF
>TRBV20-1|TRBJ2-1|.
SASRGRAYNEQF
>TRBV6-1|TRBJ2-7|TRBD1
ASSVDRRYEQY
>TRBV13|TRBJ1-1|TRBD1
ASRKDRGMNTEAF
>TRBV20-1|TRBJ2-1|TRBD2
STLAGTYNEQF
>TRBV5-4|TRBJ2-1|TRBD2
ASSLQAGAYNEQF
>TRBV27|TRBJ1-5|TRBD1
ASSQQGPNSNQPQH
>TRBV24-1|TRBJ2-3|TRBD2
ATSEPGTSGREADTQY